The clone carrying this TCR beta chain has more than one count but fewer than ten. Its specificity is unknown. Trimming shortened V by 3 bases and J by 6 bases, and 15 bases separated the two germline ends. CDR1 and CDR2 from the germline V gene are MNHEY and SMNVEV (reference sequence). The length of the CDR3 is 16 residues. The cDNA had a unique molecular identifier and a template-switch universal primer site. TCRdb reanalysed the 5' RACE reads using MiXCR and keeps one entry per CDR3 protein. The profile shows around 100,000 distinct CDR3 sequences, 5.9% of them singletons. This entry belongs to a study of identical twins. General study results and limits: Clonotypes of the beta chain that were abundant in cord blood carried fewer insertions (memory repertoires showed none). Model-predicted out-of-frame TCR alpha sharing fell below observed values in monozygotic twins.

Donors were all healthy Caucasians. The chain uses TRBV27 and TRBJ1-6; no clear D. The specimen sequenced was memory T cells sorted from blood. The origin of this receptor is a woman aged 45-60 years in good health. The DNA for the CDR3 is TGTGCCAGCAGTTTGTCGTCGAGGGCCCCTAATTCACCCCTCCACTTT. Translation gives CASSLSSRAPNSPLHF.